This section outlines one T cell receptor beta chain sequence together with its context. Assay used: immunoSEQ multiplex PCR; TCRdb lists only in-frame clones, some missing. This table has around 120,000 clones, about 81% appearing once. Stated time point: blood 2 weeks post-SBRT. Described treatment: 15 Gy SBRT to primary tumor, nephrectomy 4 weeks later. These data originate in a study of radiation and T cells in renal cell carcinoma. The V gene lost 7 bases and the J gene lost 11 bases, with 23 bases spanning the gap. CDR3 length equals 14 residues. Germline values: CDR1 MNHNS, CDR2 SASEGT. The chain uses TRBV6-1 and TRBJ1-1, with a weak D call TRBD1 (6 bases). The source of this sequence is a woman aged 55-70 years with renal cell carcinoma. The sequencing here drew on blood, taken from a patient whose treatment included radiotherapy and nephrectomy. The DNA of the CDR3 is TGTGCCAGCACCCGAGGGGGGGAGGTTAGCGCGGCTTTCTTT. Its translation: CASTRGGEVSAAFF.